A single sample gave rise to the 2 T cell receptor beta chains below, sequenced in a study of OX40 agonist ivuxolimab in advanced cancers. Libraries were prepared by immunoSEQ multiplex PCR; TCRdb keeps only in-frame clonotypes and omits some of them. The sample yields 55,000 to 60,000 clones, 75% to 90% seen once. The sequencing used CD4+ or CD8+ T cells sorted from blood, collected in a trial of the OX40 agonist ivuxolimab. All receptors derive from an adult with an advanced solid tumor such as melanoma, head and neck, liver or kidney cancer.

This chain joins TRBV5-1 and TRBJ2-2; D is uncertain. V shed 0 bases and J shed 6 bases, with 6 bases lying between them. Germline-derived CDR1 and CDR2 are SGHRS and YFSETQ. This CDR3 comprises 13 residues. CDR3 residues: CASSLGGAGELFF. The CDR3 DNA reads TGCGCCAGCAGCTTGGGTGGAGCCGGGGAGCTGTTTTTT.

This clone has a handful of counts. The V call is TRBV4-3, the J call TRBJ2-2; 8 bases align to TRBD1. The CDR3 covers 15 residues. The ends lost 6 bases at V and 3 bases at J; junction bases unmatched: 6. The germline gives CDR1 LGHNA, CDR2 YSLEER. The CDR3 sequence: CASREDRVHTGELFF. The CDR3 DNA reads as TGCGCCAGCAGGGAGGACAGGGTACACACCGGGGAGCTGTTTTTT.